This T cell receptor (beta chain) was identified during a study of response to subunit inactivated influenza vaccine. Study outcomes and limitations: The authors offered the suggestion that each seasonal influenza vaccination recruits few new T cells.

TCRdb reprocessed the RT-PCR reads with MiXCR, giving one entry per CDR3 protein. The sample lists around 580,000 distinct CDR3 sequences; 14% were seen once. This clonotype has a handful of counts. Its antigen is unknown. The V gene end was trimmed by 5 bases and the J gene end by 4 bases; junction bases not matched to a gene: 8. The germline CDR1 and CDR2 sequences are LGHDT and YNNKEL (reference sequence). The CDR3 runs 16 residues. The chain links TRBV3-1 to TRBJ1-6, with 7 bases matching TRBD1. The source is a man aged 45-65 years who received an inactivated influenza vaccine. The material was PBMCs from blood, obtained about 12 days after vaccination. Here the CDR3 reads CASSDAGTAYNSPLHF. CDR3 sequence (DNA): TGTGCCAGCAGCGATGCCGGGACAGCTTATAATTCACCCCTCCACTTT.